These 5 T cell receptor beta chains came from one sample sequenced in a study of spatial heterogeneity in lung cancer. Study-wide points: Counts that tracked tumor mutation counts were those of expanded intratumoral alpha and beta TCRs.

Each CDR3 protein gets one entry after TCRdb re-called the 5' RACE reads with MiXCR. This sample has 4,800 or so distinct CDR3 sequences, with roughly an eighth found just once. Stated time point: sample taken at primary tumor resection. No antigen has been identified for these receptors. Sample: lung tumor tissue, taken at surgery. The receptors here all came from a male donor with early-stage non-small cell lung cancer.

Relative to its sample, this clonotype is medium-sized. Because the library targeted alpha chains, this beta chain is an off-target read whose size means little. The chain recombines TRBV11-3 with TRBJ2-3, with D possibly called TRBD1 or TRBD2 (5 bases each). The germline V gene has CDR1 SGHNT and CDR2 YENEEA. The CDR3 runs 13 residues. V was cut by 3 bases and J by 6 bases, with 10 bases left in between. CDR3 sequence: CASSLGTADTQYF. The CDR3 DNA follows: TGTGCCAGCAGCTTGGGGACCGCGGATACGCAGTATTTT.

This clonotype is medium-sized. Because the library targeted alpha chains, this beta chain is an off-target read whose size means little. The chain combines TRBV14 with TRBJ1-1; D possibly corresponds to TRBD1 (6 bases). This CDR3 region has 14 residues. In germline, CDR1 is SGHDN, CDR2 FVKESK. The V end was cut by 3 bases, the J end by 2 bases, with 10 bases between. The CDR3 nucleotides are TGTGCCAGCAGCCACTGGGACACTAACACTGAAGCTTTCTTT. Protein product: CASSHWDTNTEAFF.

This clonotype has ten or more counts. This beta chain represents an off-target read in a library built for alpha chains; its size is of limited meaning. The chain has TRBV27 and TRBJ2-1; the match to TRBD1 covers 8 bases. Germline V gene data show CDR1 as MNHEY and CDR2 as SMNVEV (reference sequence). The CDR3 extends over 11 amino acids. V shed 10 bases, J shed 8 bases, and the junction held 4 bases outside the gene matches. The CDR3 sequence is CATEQGDEQFF. The DNA of the CDR3 is TGTGCCACCGAACAGGGGGATGAGCAGTTCTTC.

This clonotype was found many times. This beta chain is off target for a library built for alpha chains, so its abundance means little. The chain joins TRBV25-1 to TRBJ2-4, with no clear D. This CDR3 contains 15 residues. CDR1 and CDR2 (germline): MGHDK, SYGVNS. The V end was cut by 1 base, the J end by 0 bases, with 7 bases between. CDR3 residues: CASSESRLAKNIQYF. DNA of the CDR3: TGTGCCAGCAGTGAATCTAGGCTAGCCAAAAACATTCAGTACTTC.

In this sample, this clonotype turned up many times. The library was built for alpha chains, so this beta chain is an off-target read and its size means little. The chain is built from TRBV7-2 and TRBJ2-3; D is ambiguous. V lost 1 base and J lost 2, with 7 bases in between. The V gene's germline CDR1 is SGHTA and CDR2 FQGNSA. This CDR3 region has 14 residues. In DNA, the CDR3 is TGTGCCAGCAGCTTAGGAGGCGCCACAGATACGCAGTATTTT. Translating gives CASSLGGATDTQYF.